This is a list of T cell receptor beta chains from one sample in a study of blood T cell repertoires in COVID-19. The repertoire was sequenced with immunoSEQ multiplex PCR; TCRdb's copy has only in-frame clones and lacks some. The table records over 250,000 clones, about 90% of them present only once. Sequenced: peripheral blood. These receptors all come from a woman aged 45-60 years with acute or convalescent COVID-19. The CDR3 runs from the conserved cysteine through the conserved F or W. The D gene is left open where the match is weak. Size values are once, few and many counts, or a class for expanded clones, and some rows have none.

TRBD1 TRBJ1-2 TRBV7-2 NA CASSLDRGGFGGYTF TGTGCCAGCAGCTTAGACAGGGGTGGTTTTGGCGGCTACACCTTC
NA TRBJ2-6 TRBV27 once CASSLALGGANVLTF TGTGCCAGCAGTTTGGCTCTCGGGGGGGCCAACGTCCTGACTTTC
NA TRBJ2-1 TRBV12-3/TRBV12-4 NA CASSFPYYYEQFF TGTGCCAGCAGTTTTCCCTACTACTATGAGCAGTTCTTC
NA TRBJ1-5 TRBV27 NA CASSGGNSNQPQHF TGTGCCAGCAGTGGGGGGAATAGCAATCAGCCCCAGCATTTT
NA TRBJ1-6 TRBV7-2 once CASSPRGSSPLHF TGTGCCAGCAGCCCCCGGGGGAGCTCACCCCTCCACTTT
TRBD1 TRBJ1-1 TRBV6-4 NA CASREQGALNTEAFF TGTGCCAGCAGGGAACAGGGGGCTCTGAACACTGAAGCTTTCTTT
TRBD2 TRBJ2-1 TRBV29-1 NA CSVESLAGVNEQFF TGCAGCGTTGAGTCGCTAGCGGGAGTCAATGAGCAGTTCTTC
NA TRBJ2-7 TRBV6-2/TRBV6-3 once CASSLQGMSYEQYF TGTGCCAGCAGCTTACAGGGTATGTCCTACGAGCAGTACTTC
TRBD1 TRBJ2-7 TRBV29-1 NA CSAGQGAYEQYF TGCAGCGCGGGACAGGGGGCCTACGAGCAGTACTTC
NA TRBJ2-3 TRBV28 NA CASSSVGLTDTQYF TGTGCCAGCAGTTCTGTGGGGCTCACAGATACGCAGTATTTT
TRBD2 TRBJ2-1 TRBV9 NA CASSVVAGGNNEQFF TGTGCCAGCAGCGTTGTAGCGGGAGGGAACAATGAGCAGTTCTTC
TRBD1 TRBJ1-5 TRBV27 NA CASRLDRDNQPQHF TGTGCCAGCCGGCTGGACAGGGATAATCAGCCCCAGCATTTT
TRBD2 TRBJ2-5 TRBV7-2 NA CASSFRGGETQYF TGTGCCAGCAGCTTCCGGGGGGGGGAGACCCAGTACTTC
NA TRBJ1-6 TRBV5-1 NA CASSPRQAGSPLHF TGCGCCAGCAGTCCCCGACAGGCGGGTTCACCCCTCCACTTT
TRBD1 TRBJ1-2 TRBV27 NA CASSLTGGPTQYDGYTF TGTGCCAGCAGTTTGACAGGGGGCCCAACCCAATATGATGGCTACACCTTC
TRBD1 TRBJ2-2 TRBV19 once CASSIPLTGVNTGELFF TGTGCCAGTAGTATCCCCCTGACAGGGGTTAACACCGGGGAGCTGTTTTTT
NA TRBJ1-3 TRBV7-6 NA CASSLGQAGNTIYF TGTGCCAGCAGCTTAGGACAGGCTGGAAACACCATATATTTT
TRBD1 TRBJ1-2 TRBV5-8 NA CASSLSGGGGYGYTF TGTGCCAGCAGCTTGTCCGGAGGGGGCGGGTATGGCTACACCTTC
TRBD1 TRBJ2-3 TRBV4-3 NA CASSPGQSTDTQYF TGCGCCAGCAGCCCGGGACAGTCCACAGATACGCAGTATTTT
NA TRBJ1-1 TRBV7-9 NA CASTSPSPGRDTEAFF TGTGCCAGCACCTCTCCCTCCCCGGGGCGGGATACTGAAGCTTTCTTT
NA TRBJ2-7 TRBV6-4 NA CASSEQEYEQYF TGTGCCAGCAGTGAACAGGAATACGAGCAGTACTTC
TRBD1 TRBJ1-6 TRBV28 NA CASSQTGSNSPLHF TGTGCCAGCAGCCAGACAGGGTCCAATTCACCCCTCCACTTT
TRBD1 TRBJ2-3 TRBV18 once CASSPGTGDADTQYF TGTGCCAGCTCACCTGGGACAGGGGACGCAGATACGCAGTATTTT